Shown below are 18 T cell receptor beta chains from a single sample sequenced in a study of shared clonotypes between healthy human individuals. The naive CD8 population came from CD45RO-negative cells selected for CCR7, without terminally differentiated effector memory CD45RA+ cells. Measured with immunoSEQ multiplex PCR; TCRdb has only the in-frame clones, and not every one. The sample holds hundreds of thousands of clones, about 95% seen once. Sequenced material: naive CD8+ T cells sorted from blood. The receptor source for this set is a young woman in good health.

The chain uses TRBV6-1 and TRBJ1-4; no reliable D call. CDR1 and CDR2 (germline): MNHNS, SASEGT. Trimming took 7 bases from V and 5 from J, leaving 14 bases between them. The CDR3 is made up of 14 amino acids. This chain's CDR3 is CASTEYDLNEKLFF. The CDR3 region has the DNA TGTGCCAGCACAGAATACGATTTGAATGAAAAACTGTTTTTT.

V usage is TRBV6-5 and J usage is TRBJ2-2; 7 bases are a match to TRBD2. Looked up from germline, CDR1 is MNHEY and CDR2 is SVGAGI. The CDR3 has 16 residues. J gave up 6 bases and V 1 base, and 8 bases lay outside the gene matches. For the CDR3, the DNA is TGTGCCAGCAGTTACTTTACTAGCGAAAGTTCCGGGGAGCTGTTTTTT. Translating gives CASSYFTSESSGELFF.

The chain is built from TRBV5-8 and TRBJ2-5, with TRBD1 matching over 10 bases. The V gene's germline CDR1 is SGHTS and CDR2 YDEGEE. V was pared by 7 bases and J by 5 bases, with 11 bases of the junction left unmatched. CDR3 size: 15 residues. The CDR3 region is CASGSGDRGWETQYF. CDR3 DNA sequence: TGTGCCAGCGGGTCGGGGGACAGGGGTTGGGAGACCCAGTACTTC.

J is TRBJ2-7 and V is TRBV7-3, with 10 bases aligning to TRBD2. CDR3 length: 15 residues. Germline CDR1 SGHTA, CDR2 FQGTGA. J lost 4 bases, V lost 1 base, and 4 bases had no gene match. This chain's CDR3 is CASSLKAGGLYEQYF. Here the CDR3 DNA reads TGTGCCAGCAGCTTAAAAGCGGGAGGGCTTTACGAGCAGTACTTC.

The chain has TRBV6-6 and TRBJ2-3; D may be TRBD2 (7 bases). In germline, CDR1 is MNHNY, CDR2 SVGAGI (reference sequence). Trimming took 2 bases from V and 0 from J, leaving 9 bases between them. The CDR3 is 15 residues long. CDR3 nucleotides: TGTGCCAGCAGTTACGGGGGGGCTAGCACAGATACGCAGTATTTT. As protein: CASSYGGASTDTQYF.

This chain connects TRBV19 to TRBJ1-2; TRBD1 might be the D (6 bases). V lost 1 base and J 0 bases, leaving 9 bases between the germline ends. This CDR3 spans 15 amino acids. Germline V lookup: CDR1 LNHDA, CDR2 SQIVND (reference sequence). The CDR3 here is CASSIGTVTNYGYTF. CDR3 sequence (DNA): TGTGCCAGTAGTATAGGGACAGTTACTAACTATGGCTACACCTTC.

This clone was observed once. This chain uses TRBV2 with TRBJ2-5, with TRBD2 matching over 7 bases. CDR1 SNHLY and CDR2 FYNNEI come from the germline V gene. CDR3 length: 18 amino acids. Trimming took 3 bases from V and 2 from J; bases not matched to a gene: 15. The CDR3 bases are TGTGCCAGCAGTGACCCTGATCTAAGCGGGATCCCGCAAGAGACCCAGTACTTC. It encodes CASSDPDLSGIPQETQYF.

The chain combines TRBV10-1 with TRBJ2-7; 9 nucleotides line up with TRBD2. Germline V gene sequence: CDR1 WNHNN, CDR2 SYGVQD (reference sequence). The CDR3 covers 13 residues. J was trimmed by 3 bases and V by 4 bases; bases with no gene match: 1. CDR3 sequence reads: CASSGLADYEQYF. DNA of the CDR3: TGCGCCAGCAGTGGACTAGCGGACTACGAGCAGTACTTC.

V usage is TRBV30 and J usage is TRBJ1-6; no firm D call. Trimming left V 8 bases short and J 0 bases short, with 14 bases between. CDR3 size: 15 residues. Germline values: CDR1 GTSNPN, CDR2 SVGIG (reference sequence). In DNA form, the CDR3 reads TGTGCCGCACTTTCCGCAATCTCCTATAATTCACCCCTCCACTTT. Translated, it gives CAALSAISYNSPLHF.

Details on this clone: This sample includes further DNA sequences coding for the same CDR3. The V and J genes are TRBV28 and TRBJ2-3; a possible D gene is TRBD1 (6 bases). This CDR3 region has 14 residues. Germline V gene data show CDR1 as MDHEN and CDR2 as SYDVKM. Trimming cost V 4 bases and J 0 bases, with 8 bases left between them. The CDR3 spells CASSYRASTDTQYF. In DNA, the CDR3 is TGTGCCAGCAGTTACAGGGCGAGCACAGATACGCAGTATTTT.

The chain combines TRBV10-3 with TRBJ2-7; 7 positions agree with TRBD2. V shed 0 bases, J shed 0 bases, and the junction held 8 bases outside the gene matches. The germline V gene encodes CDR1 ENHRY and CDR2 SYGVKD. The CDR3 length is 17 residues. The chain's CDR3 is CAISESPRPGGSYEQYF. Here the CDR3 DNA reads TGTGCCATCAGTGAGTCCCCCCGCCCGGGGGGCTCCTACGAGCAGTACTTC.

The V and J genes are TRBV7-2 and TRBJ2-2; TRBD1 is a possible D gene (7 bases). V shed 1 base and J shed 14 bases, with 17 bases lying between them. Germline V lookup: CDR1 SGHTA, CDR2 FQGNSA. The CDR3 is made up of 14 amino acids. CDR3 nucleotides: TGTGCCAGCAGCTTAGGGGTGGAGGGGGCGCCACTGTTTTTT. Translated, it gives CASSLGVEGAPLFF.

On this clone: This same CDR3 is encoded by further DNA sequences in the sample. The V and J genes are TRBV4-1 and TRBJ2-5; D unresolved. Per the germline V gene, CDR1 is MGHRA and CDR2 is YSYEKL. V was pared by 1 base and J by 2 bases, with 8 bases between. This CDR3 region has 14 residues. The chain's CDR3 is CASSQVPGQETQYF. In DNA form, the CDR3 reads TGCGCCAGCAGCCAAGTCCCGGGTCAAGAGACCCAGTACTTC.

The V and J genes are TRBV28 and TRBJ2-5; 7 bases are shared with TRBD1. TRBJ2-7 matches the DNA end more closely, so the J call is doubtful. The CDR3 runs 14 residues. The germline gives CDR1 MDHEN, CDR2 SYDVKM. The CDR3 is CASVKTGPGDEQYF. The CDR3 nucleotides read TGTGCCAGCGTAAAGACAGGGCCAGGCGACGAGCAGTACTTC.

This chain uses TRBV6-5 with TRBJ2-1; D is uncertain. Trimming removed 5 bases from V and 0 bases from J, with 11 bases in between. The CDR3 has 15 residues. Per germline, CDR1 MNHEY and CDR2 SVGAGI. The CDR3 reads CASSIIWSSYNEQFF. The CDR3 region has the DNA TGTGCCAGCAGTATTATATGGAGCTCCTACAATGAGCAGTTCTTC.

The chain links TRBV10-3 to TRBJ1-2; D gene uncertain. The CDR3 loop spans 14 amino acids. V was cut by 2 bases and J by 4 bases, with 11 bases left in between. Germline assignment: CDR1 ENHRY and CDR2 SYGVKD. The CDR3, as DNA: TGTGCCATCAGTGAGGTCCGAGAGTCCTATGGCTACACCTTC. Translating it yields CAISEVRESYGYTF.

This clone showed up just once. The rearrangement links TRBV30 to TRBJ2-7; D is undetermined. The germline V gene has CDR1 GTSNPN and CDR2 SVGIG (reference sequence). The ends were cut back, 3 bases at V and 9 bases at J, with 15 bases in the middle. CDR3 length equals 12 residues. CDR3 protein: CAWSPDFWGQYF. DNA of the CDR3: TGTGCCTGGAGCCCAGACTTCTGGGGGCAGTACTTC.

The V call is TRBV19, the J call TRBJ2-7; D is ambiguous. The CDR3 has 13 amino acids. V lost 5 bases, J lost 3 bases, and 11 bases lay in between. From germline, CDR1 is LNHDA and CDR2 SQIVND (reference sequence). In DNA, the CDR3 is TGTGCCAGTAGTTTAACAGCCCTCTACGAGCAGTACTTC. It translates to CASSLTALYEQYF.